This T cell receptor (beta chain) was retrieved from a study of Ad26.COV2.S vaccination and SARS-CoV-2 variants. At the level of the study: By the intramuscular route, Ad26.COV2.S was given once, or twice 56 days apart.

Regarding this clone: Its antigen is unknown.

Study results and caveats: The breadth of spike-specific CD8+ and CD4+ T cell responses after vaccination was reportedly substantial.

Profiled with immunoSEQ multiplex PCR; TCRdb holds only in-frame clones, not every one. The table shows around 450,000 clones, with 80% to 90% occurring only once. Documented treatment: around 19 received Ad26.COV2.S at low or high dose, single or two shots; roughly five received placebo; per-sample allocation not given. Sampling occurred on day 63 after the first vaccine or placebo injection. The germline gives CDR1 SGHAT, CDR2 FQDESV (reference sequence). The V end lost 7 bases, the J end lost 0 bases, and 17 bases lay between the germline ends. CDR3 length: 16 amino acids. This TCR derives from a person aged 18-60 years who received the Ad26.COV2.S COVID-19 vaccine or a placebo. The source material was peripheral blood, sampled in a trial of Ad26.COV2.S vaccine versus placebo. This chain links TRBV11-1 with TRBJ2-3, with D perhaps being TRBD1 or TRBD2 (7 bases each). CDR3 loop: CASNDGGTVSTDTQYF. The CDR3 DNA reads TGTGCCAGCAACGACGGGGGGACAGTAAGCACAGATACGCAGTATTTT. Drawing the rest from reference TRBV11-1 and TRBJ2-3, the complete variable domain is EAEVAQSPRYKITEKSQAVAFWCDPISGHATLYWYRQILGQGPELLVQFQDESVVDDSQLPKDRFSAERLKGVDSTLKIQPAELGDSAMYLCASNDGGTVSTDTQYFGPGTRLTVL.